Each of the 4 T cell receptor beta chains below was sequenced from the same sample in a study of blood T cell repertoires in COVID-19. The method was immunoSEQ multiplex PCR; TCRdb's version includes in-frame clones alone and lacks a portion of them. The sample contains 240,000 or so clones, 80% to 90% of which appear only once. The sequenced material came from PBMCs or T cells enriched from blood (not recorded which). The receptors originated from a man aged 35-49 years who had recovered from COVID-19.

This clone was found once. The chain joins TRBV9 to TRBJ2-3, with 7 bases fitting TRBD2. V lost 0 bases to trimming and J lost 0 bases; unmatched junction nucleotides: 4. The CDR3 is 16 amino acids. Germline V gene lookup returns CDR1 SGDLS and CDR2 YYNGEE. The CDR3 is CASSVGREGSTDTQYF. CDR3 sequence (DNA): TGTGCCAGCAGCGTAGGGAGGGAGGGAAGCACAGATACGCAGTATTTT.

This chain joins TRBV10-1 and TRBJ2-7; 7 nucleotides line up with TRBD1. CDR1 WNHNN and CDR2 SYGVQD come from the germline V gene (reference sequence). The CDR3 is 13 amino acids. The junction had 6 bases not matched to a gene; V was cut back by 5 bases and J by 5 bases. The CDR3 here is CASSLQGYDEQYF. Written as DNA, the CDR3 is TGCGCCAGCAGTTTACAGGGGTACGACGAGCAGTACTTC.

CDR3 amino acids: CASSPLTPGDTEAFF. The CDR3 nucleotides read TGTGCCAGCTCACCACTCACACCGGGGGACACTGAAGCTTTCTTT. The V call is TRBV18, the J call TRBJ1-1, with TRBD1 as a possible D gene (5 bases). The CDR3 extends over 15 amino acids. Germline CDR1 and CDR2: KGHSH and LQKENI. V was shortened by 1 base and J by 3 bases, with 12 bases between the two germline ends.

The chain recombines TRBV24-1 with TRBJ2-5; no clear D gene. Germline V gene lookup returns CDR1 KGHDR and CDR2 SFDVKD. CDR3 length equals 13 residues. V was shortened by 3 bases and J by 2 bases, with 6 bases between the two germline ends. CDR3 nucleotide sequence: TGTGCCACCAGTGATGGCCCTCAAGAGACCCAGTACTTC. Its protein is CATSDGPQETQYF.